This T cell receptor beta chain was identified in a study of esophageal squamous cell carcinoma under preoperative chemotherapy. Overall study context: TCR repertoires were profiled from both peripheral blood T cells and tumor-infiltrating lymphocytes.

Study-wide results and limits: Post-treatment tumor-infiltrating lymphocytes appeared partly derived from peripheral T cells migrating into the tumor.

One entry per CDR3 protein, called by TCRdb with MiXCR from the PCR reads. The sample has about 7,000 distinct CDR3 sequences; about 30% are singletons. Noted time point: before preoperative PTX-NDP chemotherapy. This clonotype was seen just once. The antigen is not known. One junction end disagrees with the germline gene, perhaps due to a read error. The receptor comes from a human donor with esophageal squamous cell carcinoma. The donor label of this sample is uncertain. Sample collection occurred from a patient given preoperative chemotherapy.

Here the CDR3 reads CAGSPTGSYGYTF. Here the CDR3 DNA reads TGTGCCGGCAGCCCCACAGGGAGCTATGGGTACACCTTC. The rearrangement joins TRBV27 to TRBJ1-2, with D possibly TRBD1 on 6 matching bases. The CDR3 consists of 13 residues. Germline assignment: CDR1 MNHEY and CDR2 SMNVEV (reference sequence).